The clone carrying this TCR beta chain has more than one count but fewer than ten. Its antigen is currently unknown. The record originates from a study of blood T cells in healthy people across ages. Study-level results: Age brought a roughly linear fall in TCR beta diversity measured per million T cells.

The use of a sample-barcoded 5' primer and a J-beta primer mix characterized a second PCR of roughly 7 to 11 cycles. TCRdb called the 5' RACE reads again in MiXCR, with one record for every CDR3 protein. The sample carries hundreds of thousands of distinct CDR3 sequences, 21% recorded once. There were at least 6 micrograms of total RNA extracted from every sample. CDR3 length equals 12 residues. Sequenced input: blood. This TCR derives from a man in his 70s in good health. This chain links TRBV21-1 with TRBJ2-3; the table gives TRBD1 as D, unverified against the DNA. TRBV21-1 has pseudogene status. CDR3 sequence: CASSSVPDTQYF. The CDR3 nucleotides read TGTGCCAGCAGCAGTGTCCCAGATACGCAGTATTTT.